This T cell receptor beta chain was profiled in a study of blood T cell repertoires in COVID-19. The overall study: The United States, Italy and Spain provided the acute and convalescent COVID-19 samples. From T cells, B-cell-depleted T cells, or PBMCs came the material, which was cDNA or gDNA.

All enrollees were roughly 18 to 100 years old and from some 24 US areas. The CDR3 contains 15 residues. Germline V gene lookup returns CDR1 GTSNPN and CDR2 SVGIG (reference sequence). V gave up 3 bases and J gave up 1 base; unmatched junction bases: 6. In the study's own analysis: Scientists estimated how many nucleated cells there were by amplifying reference gene primers. Sequencing was performed with immunoSEQ multiplex PCR; in TCRdb, only in-frame clones are kept and a portion is missing. V and J calls and clone size are as listed in that table; D and trimming were resolved from the DNA. The profile shows 450,000 to 600,000 clones, roughly 87% of them singletons.

The chain joins TRBV30 to TRBJ2-7, with TRBD2 identical over 10 bases. The receptor was isolated from a woman younger than 35 who had recovered from COVID-19. Sequenced sample: PBMCs or T cells enriched from blood (not recorded which). The CDR3, as DNA: TGTGCCTGGAGACAACTAGCGGGGATTTCCTACGAGCAGTACTTC. It is translated as CAWRQLAGISYEQYF.